This TCR beta chain came from a study of OX40 agonist ivuxolimab in advanced cancers. Study-level background: Each patient was given ivuxolimab into a vein every 2 weeks, at 0.01 to 10 mg/kg. Cohort: about 80% men, mean age approximately 66, aged about 23 to 79.

Findings and caveats of the study: Expanded clones tended on average to be more numerous among CD8+ T cells than CD4+. Near-lowest levels of clonal expansion characterized partial responders at 0.1-3.0 mg/kg.

Libraries were prepared by immunoSEQ multiplex PCR; TCRdb keeps only in-frame clonotypes and omits some of them. The sample has under 25,000 clones, roughly 84% seen once. This clone came up once. Its specificity is unknown. The junction had 6 bases not matched to a gene; V was cut back by 6 bases and J by 0 bases. Germline V gene data show CDR1 as SGHTA and CDR2 as FQGNSA. The CDR3 has 16 amino acids. Source: CD4+ or CD8+ T cells sorted from blood, taken in a trial of the OX40 agonist ivuxolimab. The sequence derives from an adult with an advanced solid tumor such as melanoma, head and neck, liver or kidney cancer. The J gene is TRBJ2-2, the V gene TRBV7-2; 8 positions agree with TRBD1. The CDR3 DNA sequence: TGTGCCAGCAGTTTACAGGGGGGAACGAACACCGGGGAGCTGTTTTTT. As protein: CASSLQGGTNTGELFF.